The entry that follows covers one T cell receptor beta chain sequence. Its antigen remains unknown. This sample is drawn from a study of cytomegalovirus exposure and HLA in healthy donors. Study-wide results and caveats: With later analysis, a missense DCLRE1C variant became linked to TCR beta V- and J-gene trimming. By HLA locus, TCR association rates varied in a later analysis, with DRB1 showing the most and HLA-C the fewest.

PCR was performed using 60 Vbeta and 13 Jbeta primers. Data came from immunoSEQ multiplex PCR; TCRdb stores just in-frame clones and leaves some out. The sample consists of about 140,000 clones, roughly 85% of them appearing once. The trim removed 5 bases at V and 4 bases at J, leaving 8 bases unmatched. The CDR3 has 15 residues. Germline V gene sequence: CDR1 MNHEY, CDR2 SVGAGI. This TCR was recovered from a male donor in good health and CMV-seronegative. The chain employs TRBV6-5 and TRBJ2-5; 9 bases line up with TRBD2. The sequencing input was PBMCs. CDR3 protein: CASSTGSGRRETQYF. In DNA form, the CDR3 reads TGTGCCAGCAGTACGGGTAGCGGGAGACGAGAGACCCAGTACTTC.